This T cell receptor beta chain was obtained from a study of blood T cell repertoires in COVID-19 (dated by TCRdb to 2018 to 2020). With regard to the full study: Samples from collaborators originated in the United States, Italy and Spain and spanned both the acute and convalescent phases of COVID-19. The samples were drawn from two sources: the first 160 participants of the ongoing ImmuneRACE study, and about 1,300 subjects contributed by 6 global collaborators. Where available, HLA class I and class II types were obtained from metadata supplied by the sample provider rather than from assay-based typing. The material from the prospective study consisted of cDNA or gDNA derived from T cells, B-cell-depleted T cells, or PBMCs. The repertoires were made available in a free public database intended to serve as a resource for research on the immune response to SARS-CoV-2. The dataset comprised deeply sampled blood TCRbeta repertoires from subjects exposed to, actively infected with, or recovered from COVID-19. Nearly every sample came with metadata listing a de-identified subject ID, COVID-19 status, age in years and sex.

Collaborating institutions collected whole blood in K2EDTA tubes following their own protocols. For TCRbeta analysis, collaborators shipped samples in one of three forms: frozen whole blood, isolated PBMCs, or DNA extracted from either of those sample types. General conclusions and limits of the study: Clinical and demographic metadata were provided uncurated, with the amount varying by source and participant.

A remark on this clone: The antigen it recognizes is unknown. Base qualities were left out, and no much larger clone turns up one base away.

Relative to germline, V is 4 bases shorter and J is 2 bases shorter, with 9 bases between their ends. From the cysteine up to the phenylalanine, the CDR3 has a length of 14 residues. Just the 42-base CDR3 DNA is kept, in frame starting at base 1. Taken from the germline V gene, the CDR1 and CDR2 loops are MNHEY and SVGAGI. TCRbeta CDR3 regions were amplified from genomic DNA using the immunoSEQ Assay, a bias-controlled multiplex PCR. Per the original workflow: Within the assay, amplification of reference gene primers was used to estimate how many nucleated cells each sample contained. Sequence reads were collapsed and filtered to measure the absolute abundance of every unique TCRbeta CDR3 rearrangement. For each sample, productive Simpson clonality was calculated as the square root of Simpson's diversity index over productive rearrangements. Imported from immuneACCESS, the table was reduced by TCRdb to in-frame sequences with V and J called. These copies leave out some clones; in studies compared against another copy, an unresolved V gene accounts for under half, and the cause of the remainder is not known. That table is the source of V, J and clone size, and D and trimming were worked out from the DNA. Across this sample there are about 200,000 clones, with about 90% seen only once. Around 1.2% of the sample is held by the ten biggest clonotypes.

The sequence came from a young man with acute or convalescent COVID-19. The chain is encoded by TRBV6-5 joined to TRBJ2-1; TRBD1 is perhaps the D gene, given 6 matching bases. Input material: peripheral blood. The nucleotide sequence is given as TGTGCCAGCAGTTTACAGGGCCCCTACAATGAGCAGTTCTTC. Translation gives CASSLQGPYNEQFF.